This T cell receptor (beta chain) was profiled in a study of graft-versus-host responses after intestinal transplantation. Study as a whole: All recipients were transplanted with multivisceral, liver-intestinal, or isolated intestinal grafts. Anti-thymocyte globulin served as induction for all recipients, who then took tacrolimus and steroids for two to three years.

In regard to this clone: Antigen: not known.

The assay was immunoSEQ multiplex PCR, and TCRdb's table has in-frame clones only and misses some. The sample carries over 90,000 clones, about nine tenths recorded once. Study observations and caveats: GvH clones occurred in recipient marrow; some first appeared in ileum or blood. Early post-transplant declines in HvG were associated with peak levels of circulating GvH clones.

The V end lost 4 bases, the J end lost 8 bases, and 18 bases lay between the germline ends. This CDR3 spans 14 amino acids. Germline V gives CDR1 SGDLS, CDR2 YYNGEE. The V call is TRBV9, the J call TRBJ1-2, with a weak D call TRBD1 (5 bases). The input for sequencing was unstimulated CD4+ T cells sorted from spleen or lymph node cells, taken before transplant. This clonotype originated in a human donor who was the organ donor for an intestinal transplant. This CDR3 is CASSPRDSREGYTF. The CDR3 coding sequence is TGTGCCAGCAGCCCACGGGACTCCCGGGAAGGCTACACCTTC.